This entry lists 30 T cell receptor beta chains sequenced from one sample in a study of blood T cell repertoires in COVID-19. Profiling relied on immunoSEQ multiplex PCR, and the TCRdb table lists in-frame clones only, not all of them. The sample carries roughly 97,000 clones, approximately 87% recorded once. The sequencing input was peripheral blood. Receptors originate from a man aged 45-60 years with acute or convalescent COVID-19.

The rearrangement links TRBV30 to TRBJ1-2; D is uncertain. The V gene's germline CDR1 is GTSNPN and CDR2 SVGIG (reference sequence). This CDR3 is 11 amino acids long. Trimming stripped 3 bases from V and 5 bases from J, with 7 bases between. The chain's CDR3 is CAWRRSYGYTF. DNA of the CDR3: TGTGCCTGGAGGAGATCATATGGCTACACCTTC.

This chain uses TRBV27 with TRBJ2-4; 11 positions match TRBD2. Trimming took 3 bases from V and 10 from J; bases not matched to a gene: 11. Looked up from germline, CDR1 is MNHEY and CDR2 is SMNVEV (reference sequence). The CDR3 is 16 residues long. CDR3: CASSFLAGGPDPIQYF. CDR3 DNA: TGTGCCAGCAGTTTCTTAGCGGGAGGGCCGGACCCGATTCAGTACTTC.

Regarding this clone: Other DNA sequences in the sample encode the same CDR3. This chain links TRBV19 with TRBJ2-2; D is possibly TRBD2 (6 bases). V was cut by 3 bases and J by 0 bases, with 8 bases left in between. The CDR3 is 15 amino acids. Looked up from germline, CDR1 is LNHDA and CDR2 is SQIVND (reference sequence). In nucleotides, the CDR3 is TGTGCCAGTAGTATCGGGAGAACGAACACCGGGGAGCTGTTTTTT. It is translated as CASSIGRTNTGELFF.

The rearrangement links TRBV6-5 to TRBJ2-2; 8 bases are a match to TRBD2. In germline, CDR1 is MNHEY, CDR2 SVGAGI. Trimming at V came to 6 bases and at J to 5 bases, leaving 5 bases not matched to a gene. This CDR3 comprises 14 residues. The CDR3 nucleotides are TGTGCCAGCAGGGCGGGAGGATATACCGGGGAGCTGTTTTTT. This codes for CASRAGGYTGELFF.

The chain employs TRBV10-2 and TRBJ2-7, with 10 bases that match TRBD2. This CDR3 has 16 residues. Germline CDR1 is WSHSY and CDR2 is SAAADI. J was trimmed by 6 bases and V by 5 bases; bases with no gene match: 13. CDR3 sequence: CASSPGTSVFSSEQYF. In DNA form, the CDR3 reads TGCGCCAGCAGTCCCGGGACTAGCGTCTTCAGCTCCGAGCAGTACTTC.

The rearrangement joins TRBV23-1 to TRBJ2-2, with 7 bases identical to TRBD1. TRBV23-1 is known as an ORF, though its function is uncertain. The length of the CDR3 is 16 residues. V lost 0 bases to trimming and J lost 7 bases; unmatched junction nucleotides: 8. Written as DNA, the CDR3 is TGCGCCAGCAGTCAATCCCACAGGGGATTCGTCGGGGAGCTGTTTTTT. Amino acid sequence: CASSQSHRGFVGELFF.

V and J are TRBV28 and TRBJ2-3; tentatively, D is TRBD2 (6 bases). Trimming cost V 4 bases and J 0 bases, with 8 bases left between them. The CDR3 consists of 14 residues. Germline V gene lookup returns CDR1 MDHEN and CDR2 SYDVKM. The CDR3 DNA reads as TGTGCCAGCAGTTCGACTAGAAGCACAGATACGCAGTATTTT. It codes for CASSSTRSTDTQYF.

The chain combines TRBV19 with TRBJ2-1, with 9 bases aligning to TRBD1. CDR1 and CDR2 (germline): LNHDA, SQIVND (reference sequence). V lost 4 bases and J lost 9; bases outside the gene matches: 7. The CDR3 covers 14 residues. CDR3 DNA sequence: TGTGCCAGTAGTAGAACAGGGGGCGCGGGTGAGCAGTTCTTC. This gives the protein CASSRTGGAGEQFF.

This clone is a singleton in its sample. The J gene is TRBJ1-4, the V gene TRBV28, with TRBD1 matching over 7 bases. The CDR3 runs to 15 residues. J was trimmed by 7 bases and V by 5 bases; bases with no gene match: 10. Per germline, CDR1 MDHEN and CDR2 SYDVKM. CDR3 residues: CASSLYRGSSEKLFF. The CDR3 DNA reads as TGTGCCAGCAGTCTATACAGGGGAAGTAGTGAAAAACTGTTTTTT.

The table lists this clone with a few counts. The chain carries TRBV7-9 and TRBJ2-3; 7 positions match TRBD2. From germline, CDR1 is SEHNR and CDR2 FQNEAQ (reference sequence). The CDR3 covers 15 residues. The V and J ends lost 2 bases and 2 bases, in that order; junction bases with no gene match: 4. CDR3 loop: CASSLQAGVTDTQYF. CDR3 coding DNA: TGTGCCAGCAGCTTACAGGCGGGGGTCACAGATACGCAGTATTTT.

The CDR3 sequence is CAWSPRVGYEQYF. The CDR3 bases are TGTGCCTGGAGTCCCCGGGTGGGCTACGAGCAGTACTTC. The chain uses TRBV30 and TRBJ2-7; no reliable D call. CDR3 size: 13 residues. Germline V gives CDR1 GTSNPN, CDR2 SVGIG (reference sequence). V was shortened by 2 bases and J by 3 bases, with 11 bases between the two germline ends.

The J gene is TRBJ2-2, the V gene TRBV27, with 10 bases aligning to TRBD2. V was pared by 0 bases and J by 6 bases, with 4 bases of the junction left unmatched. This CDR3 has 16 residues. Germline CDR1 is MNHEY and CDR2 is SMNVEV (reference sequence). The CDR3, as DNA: TGTGCCAGCAGTTTATCCAGCGGGAGGGCCTCCGGGGAGCTGTTTTTT. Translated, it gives CASSLSSGRASGELFF.

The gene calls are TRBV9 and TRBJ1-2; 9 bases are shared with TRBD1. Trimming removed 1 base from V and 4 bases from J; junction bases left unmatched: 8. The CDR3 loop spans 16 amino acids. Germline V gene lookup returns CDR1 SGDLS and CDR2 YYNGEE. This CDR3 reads CASSVHTGGAGYGYTF. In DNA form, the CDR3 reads TGTGCCAGCAGCGTACACACAGGGGGCGCGGGCTATGGCTACACCTTC.

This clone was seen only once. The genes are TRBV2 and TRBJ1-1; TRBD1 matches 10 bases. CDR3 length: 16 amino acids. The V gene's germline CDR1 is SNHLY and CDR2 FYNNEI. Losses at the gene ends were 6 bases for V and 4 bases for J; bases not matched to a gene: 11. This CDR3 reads CASSVDRGRGTTEAFF. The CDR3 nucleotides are TGTGCCAGCAGCGTTGACAGGGGGCGGGGGACCACTGAAGCTTTCTTT.

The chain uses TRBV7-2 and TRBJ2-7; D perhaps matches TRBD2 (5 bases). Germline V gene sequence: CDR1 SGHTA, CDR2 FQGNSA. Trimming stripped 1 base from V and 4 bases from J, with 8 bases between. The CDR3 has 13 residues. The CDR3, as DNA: TGTGCCAGCAGCTTAGACGGGGAATACGAGCAGTACTTC. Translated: CASSLDGEYEQYF.

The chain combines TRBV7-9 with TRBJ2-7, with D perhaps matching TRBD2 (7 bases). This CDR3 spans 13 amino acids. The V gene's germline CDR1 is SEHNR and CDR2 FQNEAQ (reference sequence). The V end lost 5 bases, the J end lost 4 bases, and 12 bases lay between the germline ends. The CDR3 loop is CASSGGATYEQYF. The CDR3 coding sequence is TGTGCCAGCAGCGGGGGGGCAACTTACGAGCAGTACTTC.

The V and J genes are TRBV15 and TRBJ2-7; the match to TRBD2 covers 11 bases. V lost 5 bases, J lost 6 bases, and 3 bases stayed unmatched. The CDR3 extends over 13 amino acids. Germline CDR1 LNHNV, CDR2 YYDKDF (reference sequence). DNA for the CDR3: TGTGCCACCAGCGCTAGCGGGAGGAGCGAGCAGTACTTC. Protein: CATSASGRSEQYF.

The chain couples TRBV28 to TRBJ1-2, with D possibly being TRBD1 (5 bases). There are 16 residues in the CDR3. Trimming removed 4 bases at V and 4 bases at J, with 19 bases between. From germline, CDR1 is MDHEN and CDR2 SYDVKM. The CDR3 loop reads CASSSSGTGDVYGYTF. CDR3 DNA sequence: TGTGCCAGCAGTTCCTCCGGGACGGGGGACGTCTATGGCTACACCTTC.

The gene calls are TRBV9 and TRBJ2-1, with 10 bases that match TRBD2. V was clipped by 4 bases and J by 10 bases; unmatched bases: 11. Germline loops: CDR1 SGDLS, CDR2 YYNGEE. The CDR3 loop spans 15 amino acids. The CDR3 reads CASSTLAGSIGEQFF. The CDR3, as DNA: TGTGCCAGCAGCACACTAGCGGGATCCATCGGGGAGCAGTTCTTC.

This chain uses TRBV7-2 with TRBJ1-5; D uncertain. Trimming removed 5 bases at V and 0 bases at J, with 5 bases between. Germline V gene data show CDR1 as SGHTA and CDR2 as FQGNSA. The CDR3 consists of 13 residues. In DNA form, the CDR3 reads TGTGCCAGCAGCCCAAATAGCAATCAGCCCCAGCATTTT. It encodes CASSPNSNQPQHF.

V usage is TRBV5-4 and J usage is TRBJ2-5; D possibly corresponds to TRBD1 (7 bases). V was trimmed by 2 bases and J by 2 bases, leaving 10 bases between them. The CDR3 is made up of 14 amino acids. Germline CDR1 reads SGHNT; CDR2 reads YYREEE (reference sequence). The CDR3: CASSFQGGQETQYF. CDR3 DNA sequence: TGTGCCAGCAGCTTTCAGGGGGGACAAGAGACCCAGTACTTC.

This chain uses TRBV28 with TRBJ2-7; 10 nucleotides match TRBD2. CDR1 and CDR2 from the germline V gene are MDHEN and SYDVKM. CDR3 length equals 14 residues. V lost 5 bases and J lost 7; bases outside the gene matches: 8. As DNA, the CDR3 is TGTGCCAGCAGTAAAGCGGGACTAGCGTTGGAGCAGTACTTC. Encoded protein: CASSKAGLALEQYF.

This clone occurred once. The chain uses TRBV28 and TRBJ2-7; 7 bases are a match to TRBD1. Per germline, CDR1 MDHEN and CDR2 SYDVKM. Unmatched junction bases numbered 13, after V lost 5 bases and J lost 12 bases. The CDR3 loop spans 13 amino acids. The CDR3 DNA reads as TGTGCCAGCAGTAGCGAACAGAGGGGGCTCCGGTACTTC. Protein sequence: CASSSEQRGLRYF. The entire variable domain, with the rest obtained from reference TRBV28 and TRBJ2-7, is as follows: DVKVTQSSRYLVKRTGEKVFLECVQDMDHENMFWYRQDPGLGLRLIYFSYDVKMKEKGDIPEGYSVSREKKERFSLILESASTNQTSMYLCASSSEQRGLRYFGPGTRLTVT.

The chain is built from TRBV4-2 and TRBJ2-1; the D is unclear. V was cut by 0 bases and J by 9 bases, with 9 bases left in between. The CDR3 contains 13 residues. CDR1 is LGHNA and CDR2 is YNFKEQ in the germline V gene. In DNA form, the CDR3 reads TGTGCCAGCAGCCAAGATATTCGGAGTGAGCAGTTCTTC. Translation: CASSQDIRSEQFF.

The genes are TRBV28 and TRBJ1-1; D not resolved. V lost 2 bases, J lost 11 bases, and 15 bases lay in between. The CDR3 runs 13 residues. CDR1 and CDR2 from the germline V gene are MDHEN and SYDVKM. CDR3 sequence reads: CASSLEPGVVAFF. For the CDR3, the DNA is TGTGCCAGCAGTTTAGAACCCGGGGTAGTGGCTTTCTTT.

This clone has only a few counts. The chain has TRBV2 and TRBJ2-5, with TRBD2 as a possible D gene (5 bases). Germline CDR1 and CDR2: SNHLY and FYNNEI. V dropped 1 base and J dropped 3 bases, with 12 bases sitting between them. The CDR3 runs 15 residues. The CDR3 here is CASSEEGVNKETQYF. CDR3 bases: TGTGCCAGCAGTGAAGAGGGAGTTAACAAAGAGACCCAGTACTTC.

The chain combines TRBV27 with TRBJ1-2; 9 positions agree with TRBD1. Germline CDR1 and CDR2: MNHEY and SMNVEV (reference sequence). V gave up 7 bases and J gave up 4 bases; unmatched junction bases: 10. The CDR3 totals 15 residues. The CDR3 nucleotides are TGTGCCAGCACCCTAACCGGGACAGGGTCCTATGGCTACACCTTC. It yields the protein CASTLTGTGSYGYTF.

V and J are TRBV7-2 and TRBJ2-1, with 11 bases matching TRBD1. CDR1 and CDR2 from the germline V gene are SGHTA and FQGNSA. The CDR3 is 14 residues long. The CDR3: CATSRDRGYNEQFF. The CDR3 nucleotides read TGTGCAACGTCCCGGGACAGGGGGTACAATGAGCAGTTCTTC. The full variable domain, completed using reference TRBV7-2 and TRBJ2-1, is GAGVSQSPSNKVTEKGKDVELRCDPISGHTALYWYRQSLGQGLEFLIYFQGNSAPDKSGLPSDRFSAERTGGSVSTLTIQRTQQEDSAVYLCATSRDRGYNEQFFGPGTRLTVL.

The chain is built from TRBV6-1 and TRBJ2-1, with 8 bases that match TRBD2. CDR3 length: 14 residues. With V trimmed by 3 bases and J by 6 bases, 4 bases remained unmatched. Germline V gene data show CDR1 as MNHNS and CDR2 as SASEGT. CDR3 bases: TGTGCCAGCAGTGACACTAGCGGAGTCAATGAGCAGTTCTTC. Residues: CASSDTSGVNEQFF.

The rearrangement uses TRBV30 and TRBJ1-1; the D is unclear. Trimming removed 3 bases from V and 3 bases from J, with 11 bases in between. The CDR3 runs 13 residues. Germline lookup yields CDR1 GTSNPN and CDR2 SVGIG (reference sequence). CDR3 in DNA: TGTGCCTGGAGAAAAGGAGAGTACACTGAAGCTTTCTTT. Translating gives CAWRKGEYTEAFF.